This note documents a single T cell receptor beta chain sequence. The sample comes from a study of blood T cell repertoires in COVID-19. As for the study in general: Nucleic acid was either cDNA or gDNA, and it came from T cells, B-cell-depleted T cells, or PBMCs.

Followed over time, Seattle patients had been enrolled while infection was active. Germline values: CDR1 SEHNR, CDR2 FQNEAQ (reference sequence). This CDR3 has 13 residues. The V and J ends lost 5 bases and 5 bases respectively, with 13 bases between them. The assay was immunoSEQ multiplex PCR, and TCRdb's table has in-frame clones only and misses some. The sample gives about 260,000 clones, about 90% of which show up once; around 11% is in the top ten. What was sequenced was peripheral blood. The TCR was taken from a woman aged 30 to 39 with COVID-19, enrolled during active disease. The chain employs TRBV7-9 and TRBJ2-7, with D perhaps matching TRBD1 (6 bases). CDR3 coding DNA: TGTGCCAGCAGCCCACAGGGATCGAACGAGCAGTACTTC. Translation: CASSPQGSNEQYF.